The 16 T cell receptor beta chains in this list originate from one sample, sequenced in a study of shared clonotypes between healthy human individuals. Assay used: immunoSEQ multiplex PCR; TCRdb lists only in-frame clones, some missing. The sample holds under 1,900,000 clones, 98% seen once. Sequencing input: naive CD4+ T cells sorted from blood. The subset: CD45RA+ positively selected. The source of these receptors is a man younger than 45 in good health.

As concerns this clone: Other DNA sequences from this sample encode an identical CDR3 as well. V and J are TRBV5-1 and TRBJ1-1; 7 positions match TRBD1. Trimming took 0 bases from V and 6 from J; bases not matched to a gene: 2. The length of the CDR3 is 13 residues. CDR1 and CDR2 (germline): SGHRS, YFSETQ. The CDR3 protein is CASSLEQGSEAFF. CDR3 sequence (DNA): TGCGCCAGCAGCTTGGAACAGGGGTCTGAAGCTTTCTTT.

To note about this clone: The sample holds other DNA sequences that translate to the same CDR3. The chain joins TRBV18 to TRBJ1-1; no firm D call. The CDR3 length is 13 residues. Germline V CDR1 and CDR2: KGHSH, LQKENI. V was cut by 1 base and J by 5 bases, with 8 bases left in between. The CDR3 nucleotides are TGTGCCAGCTCACCACTGCGAGGTACTGAAGCTTTCTTT. It codes for CASSPLRGTEAFF.

Comments on this clone: Germline and junction disagree at one end, which may indicate a read error. The chain couples TRBV7-8 to TRBJ2-3, with 10 bases identical to TRBD2. Looked up from germline, CDR1 is SGHVS and CDR2 is FQNEAQ. CDR3 length: 13 residues. The CDR3 nucleotides read TGTGCCAGCAGCCTAGCGGGGGCAGATACGCAGTATTTT. It is translated as CASSLAGADTQYF.

This chain uses TRBV18 with TRBJ2-7; 8 nucleotides align to TRBD2. V was pared by 5 bases and J by 3 bases, with 9 bases of the junction left unmatched. The CDR3 sequence is 15 residues long. Germline CDR1 KGHSH, CDR2 LQKENI. CDR3 sequence: CASSSAGVPNYEQYF. The CDR3 DNA reads as TGTGCCAGCTCATCAGCGGGAGTTCCTAACTACGAGCAGTACTTC.

The rearrangement links TRBV9 to TRBJ2-1; D gene uncertain. The CDR3 has 14 amino acids. The germline V gene has CDR1 SGDLS and CDR2 YYNGEE. V dropped 5 bases and J dropped 5 bases, with 14 bases sitting between them. CDR3 bases: TGTGCCAGCAGTAGGCCGCTGGGTGACAATGAGCAGTTCTTC. As protein: CASSRPLGDNEQFF.

Remarks on this clone: Different DNA sequences within this sample yield the same CDR3. The rearrangement joins TRBV6-5 to TRBJ2-7, with TRBD2 matching 14 bases. The CDR3 sequence is 15 residues long. Trimming cost V 4 bases and J 4 bases; bases outside gene matches: 3. Per germline, CDR1 MNHEY and CDR2 SVGAGI. The CDR3 here is CASSSRLAGGYEQYF. The CDR3 DNA is TGTGCCAGCAGTTCCAGACTAGCGGGAGGGTACGAGCAGTACTTC.

CDR3 nucleotide sequence: TGTGCCAGCAGCCAAGATGTTGGGAGAGACTATGGCTACACCTTC. The encoded protein is CASSQDVGRDYGYTF. The rearrangement joins TRBV4-2 to TRBJ1-2; no reliable D call. CDR1 and CDR2 from the germline V gene are LGHNA and YNFKEQ. The CDR3 totals 15 residues. V was clipped by 0 bases and J by 3 bases, with 11 bases between them.

This chain links TRBV5-1 with TRBJ2-3; D remains unclear. V lost 0 bases to trimming and J lost 3 bases, with 11 bases between them. CDR3 length: 15 residues. Germline CDR1 and CDR2: SGHRS and YFSETQ. The CDR3 protein is CASSLAPMGTDTQYF. The CDR3 coding sequence is TGCGCCAGCAGCTTGGCCCCCATGGGGACAGATACGCAGTATTTT.

The CDR3 reads CASSYSMGPGYTF. CDR3 nucleotide sequence: TGTGCCAGCAGTTACTCGATGGGTCCTGGCTACACCTTC. The rearrangement joins TRBV6-5 to TRBJ1-2; D ambiguous. The CDR3 has 13 residues. Trimming removed 0 bases from V and 7 bases from J, with 9 bases in between. Per the germline V gene, CDR1 is MNHEY and CDR2 is SVGAGI.

This chain links TRBV10-1 with TRBJ1-1; D remains unclear. The CDR3 length is 14 residues. V was clipped by 5 bases and J by 5 bases, with 15 bases between them. Germline values: CDR1 WNHNN, CDR2 SYGVQD (reference sequence). The CDR3 DNA reads as TGCGCCAGCAGTCGACACCCCGGTGGGACTGAAGCTTTCTTT. Amino acids: CASSRHPGGTEAFF.

V usage is TRBV5-1 and J usage is TRBJ1-4, with TRBD1 as a possible D gene (5 bases). From germline, CDR1 is SGHRS and CDR2 YFSETQ. The CDR3 spans 18 residues. Trimming took off 3 bases at V and 0 bases at J, with 18 bases between the two ends. The CDR3 DNA reads as TGCGCCAGCAGCTCGTCCGGGACCGGAGTTGCAACTAATGAAAAACTGTTTTTT. It encodes CASSSSGTGVATNEKLFF.

Concerning this clone itself: Distinct nucleotide sequences in the sample also encode this CDR3. The gene calls are TRBV5-1 and TRBJ2-5; 14 positions match TRBD2. In germline, CDR1 is SGHRS, CDR2 YFSETQ. V lost 4 bases, J lost 5 bases, and 4 bases stayed unmatched. The CDR3 is 15 amino acids. Here the CDR3 DNA reads TGCGCCAGCAGCCCGGGACTAGCGGGAGTTGAGACCCAGTACTTC. Translated, it gives CASSPGLAGVETQYF.

Details on this clone: The same CDR3 arises from other DNA sequences in this sample as well. J is TRBJ2-3 and V is TRBV5-1; 7 nucleotides line up with TRBD2. Germline lookup yields CDR1 SGHRS and CDR2 YFSETQ. After removal of 4 bases from V and 6 bases from J, the junction contained 2 bases not matched to a gene. There are 12 residues in the CDR3. For the CDR3, the DNA is TGCGCCAGCAGCCTGGGAGGGGATACGCAGTATTTT. Amino acids: CASSLGGDTQYF.

As regards this clone: One junction end does not reproduce the germline sequence, and a read error may be involved. V is TRBV9 and J is TRBJ2-5; 8 bases map to TRBD1. CDR3 length: 13 residues. Germline V lookup: CDR1 SGDLS, CDR2 YYNGEE. CDR3 in DNA: TGTGCCAGCAGCTCGGACAGGGAAGAGGCCCAGTACTTC. It yields the protein CASSSDREEAQYF.

The rearrangement links TRBV7-9 to TRBJ2-6; 7 nucleotides agree with TRBD1. From germline, CDR1 is SEHNR and CDR2 FQNEAQ (reference sequence). V was pared by 5 bases and J by 4 bases, with 8 bases of the junction left unmatched. The CDR3 spans 16 residues. CDR3 DNA sequence: TGTGCCAGCAGCCCACAGGGGCAGGCCGGGGCCAACGTCCTGACTTTC. This sequence encodes CASSPQGQAGANVLTF.

This chain uses TRBV2 with TRBJ2-5, with TRBD1 as a possible D gene (5 bases). The CDR3 length is 13 residues. The germline V gene encodes CDR1 SNHLY and CDR2 FYNNEI. V lost 7 bases and J 4 bases, leaving 13 bases between the germline ends. The CDR3: CASNTGSRETQYF. The CDR3 region has the DNA TGTGCCAGCAACACAGGTTCCCGAGAGACCCAGTACTTC. The whole variable domain, filled in from reference TRBV2 and TRBJ2-5, reads EPEVTQTPSHQVTQMGQEVILRCVPISNHLYFYWYRQILGQKVEFLVSFYNNEISEKSEIFDDQFSVERPDGSNFTLKIRSTKLEDSAMYFCASNTGSRETQYFGPGTRLLVL.